This is a list of T cell receptor beta chains from one sample in a study of blood T cells in healthy people across ages. One entry per CDR3 protein, called by TCRdb with MiXCR from the 5' RACE reads. In the table there are 700,000 to 800,000 distinct CDR3 sequences, 40% to 45% of which are singletons. Sequencing was carried out using blood. The receptor source for this set is a woman in her fifties or sixties in good health. Each CDR3 is given with its conserved first and last residue. Each record gives: clone size, J gene, D gene, V gene, CDR3 DNA, CDR3 protein. The D gene is left open where the match is weak. Part of the rows lack a size; the others show once, few, many or a class for expanded clones.

many TRBJ2-7 TRBD2 TRBV6-2/TRBV6-3 TGTGCCAGGATAGCGGGGACTTACCTCTACGAGCAGTACTTC CARIAGTYLYEQYF
few TRBJ2-7 - TRBV6-1 TGTGCCAGCAGTGAAGTACCATACGAGCAGTACTTC CASSEVPYEQYF
- TRBJ1-2 - TRBV3-1 TGTGCCAGCAGCCAAGATAGGCGGGGGGCGCAACCCTATGGCTATACCTTC CASSQDRRGAQPYGYTF
many TRBJ2-5 - TRBV12-3/TRBV12-4 TGTGCCAGCAGTTTCCCCGGTGGGGAGACCCAGTACTTC CASSFPGGETQYF
- TRBJ2-3 TRBD2 TRBV10-3 TGTGCCATCAGCCGGACTAGCGGGGTGAGCACAGATACGCAGTATTTT CAISRTSGVSTDTQYF
few TRBJ2-3 - TRBV6-1 TGTGCCAGCAGTGAACGGAACTACCACCGTGATACGCAGTATTTT CASSERNYHRDTQYF
many TRBJ2-1 - TRBV27 TGTGCCAGCCGTTCCGGGCGGACGGACCCCTACAATGAGCAGTTCTTC CASRSGRTDPYNEQFF
few TRBJ2-5 - TRBV5-1 TGCGCCAGCAGCTTGACCACCAAGGGAGAGACCCAGTACTTC CASSLTTKGETQYF
few TRBJ2-7 TRBD2 TRBV5-1 TGCGCCAGCACCGAATCCGGGACTAGCGGCTCCTACGAGCAGTACTTC CASTESGTSGSYEQYF
few TRBJ2-2 - TRBV2 TGTGCCAGCAGTCTCACTAGTCCGAACACCGGGGAGCTGTTTTTT CASSLTSPNTGELFF
- TRBJ2-6 - TRBV20-1 TGCAGTGCGCCTACCCATGACTCTGGGGCCAACGTCCTGACTTTC CSAPTHDSGANVLTF
- TRBJ2-3 TRBD2 TRBV20-1 TGCAGTGCGGATTTGGCGGGGGTTAGGGATACGCAGTATTTT CSADLAGVRDTQYF
- TRBJ2-1 - TRBV20-1 TGCAGTGCTAGAGATATCCACGAGCAGTTCTTC CSARDIHEQFF
- TRBJ2-7 - TRBV29-1 TGCAGCGTAGCCGGGGACGCAAAGCCCTACGAGCAGTACTTC CSVAGDAKPYEQYF
- TRBJ1-1 - TRBV12-3/TRBV12-4 TGTGCCAGCAGAGCCGGGACGTTGAACACTGAAGTTTTCTTT CASRAGTLNTEVFF
- TRBJ2-7 TRBD2 TRBV5-1 TGCGCCAGCAGCTTGAACGCGCGGGGGGACTCCTACGAGCAGTACTTC CASSLNARGDSYEQYF
few TRBJ2-5 - TRBV4-2 TGTGCCAGCAGCCAAGTGCAAGTGGGCAATGAGCAGTACTTC CASSQVQVGNEQYF
few TRBJ1-1 TRBD1 TRBV5-1 TGCGCCAGCAGCTGGACAGGGCGTCGGAACACTGAAGCTTTCTTT CASSWTGRRNTEAFF
many TRBJ2-3 - TRBV29-1 TGCAGCGTTGAAGGGTCAGATACGCAGTATTTT CSVEGSDTQYF
few TRBJ2-1 TRBD2 TRBV10-3 TGTGCCATCAGAGGGACTAGCGGTGATGAGCAGTTCTTC CAIRGTSGDEQFF
- TRBJ2-3 - TRBV29-1 TGCAGCGTTAGGGCCACAGGGATTACAGATACGCAGTATTTT CSVRATGITDTQYF
once TRBJ2-7 - TRBV6-5 TGTGCCAGCAGTTACAAGACAGGCTACGAGCAGTACTTC CASSYKTGYEQYF
- TRBJ2-2 - TRBV5-1 TGCGCCAGCGGAGGGGGAGAGGTCACCGGGGAGCTGTTTTTT CASGGGEVTGELFF
few TRBJ2-7 TRBD1 TRBV15 TGTGCCACCAGCGACGGGACAGGGGGCTGGTACGAGCAGTACTTC CATSDGTGGWYEQYF
few TRBJ2-1 - TRBV3-1 TGTGCCAGCAGCCAAGATCCCGGTGAGCAGTTCTTC CASSQDPGEQFF
- TRBJ2-3 TRBD2 TRBV18 TGTGCCAGCTCACCAGGGACTAGCGGGAGAAGGTCAGATACGCAGTATTTT CASSPGTSGRRSDTQYF
- TRBJ2-5 - TRBV20-1 TGCAGTGCCCAGACTTTGTCAGAGACCCAGTACTTC CSAQTLSETQYF
- TRBJ1-1 - TRBV27 TGTGCCAGCAGTTTTAAGGGGCCCCGGGGGGAAGCTTTCTTT CASSFKGPRGEAFF
- TRBJ2-2 TRBD1 TRBV5-6 TGTGCCAGCAGCTTACCGACAGGGACCACCGGGGAGCTGTTTTTT CASSLPTGTTGELFF
- TRBJ2-6 TRBD1 TRBV11-2 TGTGCCAGCGGGACAGGGATCAACGTCCTGACTTTC CASGTGINVLTF
- TRBJ2-1 TRBD2 TRBV6-2/TRBV6-3 TGTGCCAGCAGTTACTTGCTAGCGGGAGCCAGTGACAATGAGCAGTTCTTC CASSYLLAGASDNEQFF
- TRBJ2-5 TRBD1 TRBV20-1 TGCAGTGCAATTCCGGGACAGGTGAAAGAGACCCAGTACTTC CSAIPGQVKETQYF
- TRBJ2-3 TRBD2 TRBV12-5 TGTGCTAGTGGTTTGGTGCGTAGGACTAGCGGGGGGTTTAGCACAGATACGCAGTATTTT CASGLVRRTSGGFSTDTQYF
few TRBJ2-2 TRBD2 TRBV7-2 TGTGCCAGCAGCCTCTCTAGCGGGAGGCGCACCGGGGAGCTGTTTTTT CASSLSSGRRTGELFF
- TRBJ1-2 - TRBV29-1 TGCAGCGCTCTTACTTCTGACTACACCTTC CSALTSDYTF
- TRBJ2-1 TRBD2 TRBV20-1 TGCAGTGCTAAGCTGGGACTAGCGTCCGGCACGGGGCAGTTCTTC CSAKLGLASGTGQFF
few TRBJ2-7 TRBD1 TRBV2 TGTGCCAGCAGAAGGACAGGGCTCTACGAGCAGTACTTC CASRRTGLYEQYF
- TRBJ2-3 TRBD1 TRBV7-2 TGTGCCAGCAGCTGGGGACAGCCCACAGATACGCAGTATTTT CASSWGQPTDTQYF
many TRBJ2-5 - TRBV20-1 TGCAGTGCCCAACTACCCGAAGAGACCCAGTACTTC CSAQLPEETQYF
- TRBJ2-1 - TRBV28 TGTGCCAGCAGTCCAGGGGCGAACTCCTACAATGAGCAGTTCTTC CASSPGANSYNEQFF